This TCR beta chain was sequenced during a study of breast tumors, draining lymph nodes, adjacent tissues. This clonotype was detected ten times or more. Its antigen is currently unknown. TCRdb fed the multiplex PCR reads into MiXCR, producing one record per CDR3 protein. The repertoire includes approximately 150,000 distinct CDR3 sequences, over 25% of them detected once, and under 2.5% sits in the top ten. Trimming took off 6 bases at V and 5 bases at J, with 15 bases between the two ends. The germline V gene encodes CDR1 LNHDA and CDR2 SQIVND (reference sequence). CDR3 length: 14 amino acids. Findings and limits, study-wide: Data only fit, rather than demonstrated, lymph node origin of most tumor T cells. Tumors had less TCR diversity than lymph nodes, more than nontumor tissue. Luminal-like breast cancer showed significantly greater tumor-nontumor repertoire similarity than basal-like breast cancer did.

Axillary draining lymph nodes of breast cancer patients supplied the node samples. The sequenced material came from axillary lymph node tissue. This receptor was identified in a female donor with breast cancer. Some clones in this sample may be carry-over from other donors' samples. The chain has TRBV19 and TRBJ2-3; D might be TRBD2 (7 bases). Here the CDR3 reads CASSPGGAGDTQYF. CDR3 nucleotides: TGTGCCAGTAGCCCTGGGGGGGCTGGAGATACGCAGTATTTT.